This T cell receptor (beta chain) was found in a study of T cell repertoires in cytomegalovirus infection. Broader study findings: Individuals carrying CMV plus the relevant HLA were identified by cumulative frequency of public TCR beta families. HLA-C-restricted CMV-specific TCR beta clonotypes were dominant in the ex vivo response.

About this clonotype: What it binds is not known.

The CDR3 is 16 residues long. Trimming removed 1 base from V and 2 bases from J; junction bases left unmatched: 9. From germline, CDR1 is SQVTM and CDR2 ANQGSEA. MiXCR was run by TCRdb on the reads, yielding one entry per CDR3 protein. In the table there are roughly 760,000 distinct CDR3 sequences, 35% of which are singletons. The genes are TRBV29-1 and TRBJ2-3, with TRBD1 matching over 7 bases. The sequencing sample was made of PBMCs. This receptor was obtained from a human donor in good health (CMV status not recorded). Some clones in this sample may be carry-over from other donors' samples. The CDR3 coding sequence is TGCAGCGTTGAAGTAGGGTCTACAGGGGACACAGATACGCAGTATTTT. Its translation: CSVEVGSTGDTDTQYF.